The sample holds a few counts of the clone carrying this T cell receptor (beta chain). The antigen remains unidentified. This record comes from a study of post-analysis software for immune sequencing data. The CDR3 contains 16 residues. V lost 5 bases and J lost 0, with 15 bases in between. The germline gives CDR1 SEHNR, CDR2 FQNEAQ (reference sequence). Unique molecular identifiers featured in each of the TCR beta cDNA libraries. TCRdb ran MiXCR on the PCR reads and lists one entry per CDR3 protein. The table includes some 690,000 distinct CDR3 sequences, roughly 30% detected once. Findings and limits, study-wide: About five TRBV segments occurring more often in patients than controls included TRBV5-6, TRBV5-1 and TRBV20-1.

The receptor was derived from a girl between 5 and 17 years old with multiple sclerosis. The chain uses TRBV7-9 and TRBJ2-3; a possible D gene is TRBD2 (5 bases). The sample was blood. CDR3 sequence: CASSLPRGLSTDTQYF. CDR3 nucleotides: TGTGCCAGCAGCCTTCCAAGAGGGCTAAGCACAGATACGCAGTATTTT.